A single sample is the source of the 29 T cell receptor beta chains below, sequenced in a study of patients and donors after allogeneic stem cell transplantation. MiXCR, applied by TCRdb to the RT-PCR reads, yields one record per CDR3 protein. The data hold 800,000 to 1,000,000 distinct CDR3 sequences, with more than 15% observed a single time. The source material was blood, either unsorted or a sorted T cell fraction (not recorded which). These receptors were obtained from a human donor who was either an allogeneic HSCT recipient or a stem cell or donor lymphocyte infusion donor (not recorded which). It is not recorded whose cells these are; they may come from a transplant donor.

This clonotype has ten or more counts. V is TRBV13 and J is TRBJ1-1; 8 bases agree with TRBD1. J was trimmed by 1 base and V by 5 bases; bases with no gene match: 6. The CDR3 runs 15 residues. Germline CDR1 PRHDT, CDR2 FYEKMQ (reference sequence). Here the CDR3 reads CASSPRQGRNTEAFF. The CDR3 DNA sequence: TGTGCCAGCAGCCCCAGACAGGGGAGGAACACTGAAGCTTTCTTT.

The V gene is TRBV11-2, the J gene TRBJ2-4; maybe TRBD2 (7 bases). CDR1 is SGHAT, CDR2 FQNNGV, per germline. V shed 6 bases and J shed 8 bases, with 17 bases lying between them. The CDR3 is made up of 14 amino acids. CDR3 coding DNA: TGTGCCAGCAGTTTGGGGGGGGCCTGGGACATTCAGTACTTC. It encodes CASSLGGAWDIQYF.

This clonotype was counted a few times. The chain carries TRBV12-3 or TRBV12-4 and TRBJ2-7; TRBD1 agrees at 12 bases. The V gene end was trimmed by 5 bases and the J gene end by 3 bases; junction bases not matched to a gene: 11. The CDR3 is 17 amino acids. Here the CDR3 reads CASSTRDRGPDSYEQYF. The CDR3 nucleotides are TGTGCCAGCAGTACACGGGACAGGGGGCCGGATAGCTACGAGCAGTACTTC.

In its sample, this clonotype was seen a few times. The gene calls are TRBV9 and TRBJ2-1, with TRBD2 matching 8 bases. V lost 2 bases, J lost 8 bases, and 6 bases stayed unmatched. This CDR3 has 14 amino acids. The germline V gene has CDR1 SGDLS and CDR2 YYNGEE. The CDR3 is CASSVGSGGYEQFF. The DNA of the CDR3 is TGTGCCAGCAGCGTTGGGAGCGGGGGTTATGAGCAGTTCTTC.

In nucleotides, the CDR3 is TGTGCCAGCAGCCGACAGGGGCGGAATTCACCCCTCCACTTT. Translation gives CASSRQGRNSPLHF. This chain links TRBV6-2 or TRBV6-3 with TRBJ1-6; TRBD1 matches 8 bases. Germline V gene data show CDR1 as MNHEY and CDR2 as SVGEGT. This CDR3 comprises 14 residues. Trimming removed 6 bases from V and 7 bases from J; junction bases left unmatched: 5.

This clonotype was recorded at least ten times. The chain links TRBV12-3 or TRBV12-4 to TRBJ1-1; no clear D gene. The CDR3 is 14 residues long. The ends were cut back, 8 bases at V and 0 bases at J, with 13 bases in the middle. CDR3 sequence (DNA): TGTGCCAGCGATGTGGGCATTATGAACACTGAAGCTTTCTTT. Protein: CASDVGIMNTEAFF.

This clonotype has only a few counts. The chain couples TRBV19 to TRBJ2-1, with 7 bases that match TRBD2. The V gene end was trimmed by 2 bases and the J gene end by 4 bases; junction bases not matched to a gene: 8. The CDR3 length is 16 residues. Germline CDR1 reads LNHDA; CDR2 reads SQIVND (reference sequence). CDR3 nucleotide sequence: TGTGCCAGTAGTATATCCCCCGGGACTAAATACAATGAGCAGTTCTTC. Residues: CASSISPGTKYNEQFF. The full variable domain, with the rest looked up from reference TRBV19 and TRBJ2-1, is DGGITQSPKYLFRKEGQNVTLSCEQNLNHDAMYWYRQDPGQGLRLIYYSQIVNDFQKGDIAEGYSVSREKKESFPLTVTSAQKNPTAFYLCASSISPGTKYNEQFFGPGTRLTVL.

There are a few counts of this clonotype. V is TRBV20-1 and J is TRBJ1-1; D call uncertain. The length of the CDR3 is 16 residues. The V and J ends lost 3 bases and 2 bases respectively, with 19 bases between them. CDR1 is DFQATT and CDR2 is SNEGSKA in the germline V gene (reference sequence). The CDR3 loop reads CSASALPDPANTEAFF. The CDR3 bases are TGCAGTGCTAGTGCATTACCGGACCCGGCCAACACTGAAGCTTTCTTT.

In DNA, the CDR3 is TGTGCCAGTAGTTCTTGGGGGATGAATCAGCCCCAGCATTTT. Its protein is CASSSWGMNQPQHF. The rearrangement joins TRBV19 to TRBJ1-5, with D tentatively TRBD1 (5 bases). Germline CDR1 and CDR2: LNHDA and SQIVND (reference sequence). V lost 5 bases to trimming and J lost 4 bases, with 12 bases between them. CDR3 length: 14 residues. The full variable domain, rest sourced from reference TRBV19 and TRBJ1-5, is DGGITQSPKYLFRKEGQNVTLSCEQNLNHDAMYWYRQDPGQGLRLIYYSQIVNDFQKGDIAEGYSVSREKKESFPLTVTSAQKNPTAFYLCASSSWGMNQPQHFGDGTRLSIL.

The J gene is TRBJ2-1, the V gene TRBV20-1, with unresolved D. Trimming took 4 bases from V and 9 from J, leaving 19 bases between them. CDR1 DFQATT and CDR2 SNEGSKA come from the germline V gene (reference sequence). There are 14 residues in the CDR3. CDR3 region: CSATRVGPHSEQFF. The CDR3 DNA sequence: TGCAGTGCTACTCGGGTCGGCCCCCACAGTGAGCAGTTCTTC.

This clonotype has at least ten counts. CDR3 nucleotides: TGTGCCAGCAGGGGAGCTAACGATTCACCCCTCCACTTT. Amino acid sequence: CASRGANDSPLHF. V usage is TRBV25-1 and J usage is TRBJ1-6; D is uncertain. There are 13 residues in the CDR3. V was shortened by 6 bases and J by 8 bases, with 11 bases between the two germline ends. CDR1 is MGHDK, CDR2 SYGVNS, per germline.

V and J are TRBV6-5 and TRBJ2-2; 9 bases fit TRBD2. The CDR3 sequence is 15 residues long. Germline V lookup: CDR1 MNHEY, CDR2 SVGAGI. The junction had 4 bases not matched to a gene; V was cut back by 2 bases and J by 6 bases. The CDR3 region is CASSYVTSGSGELFF. The CDR3 DNA reads as TGTGCCAGCAGTTACGTGACTAGCGGATCCGGGGAGCTGTTTTTT.

This clonotype was counted between two and nine times. The chain links TRBV28 to TRBJ1-6, with D tentatively TRBD1 (5 bases). This CDR3 has 16 residues. The V end lost 2 bases, the J end lost 6 bases, and 14 bases lay between the germline ends. Germline lookup yields CDR1 MDHEN and CDR2 SYDVKM. The chain's CDR3 is CASSLVGQGSNSPLHF. CDR3 bases: TGTGCCAGCAGTTTAGTGGGGCAAGGCTCTAATTCACCCCTCCACTTT.

Many counts were recorded for this clonotype. The rearrangement joins TRBV12-3 or TRBV12-4 to TRBJ1-5; 7 positions agree with TRBD1. V trimming: 0 bases; J trimming: 6 bases; junction bases outside the gene matches: 5. This CDR3 region has 15 residues. CDR3 protein: CASSLAQGVSQPQHF. The CDR3, as DNA: TGTGCCAGCAGTTTAGCCCAGGGGGTGAGTCAGCCCCAGCATTTT.

This clonotype was seen a handful of times. The rearrangement joins TRBV10-3 to TRBJ1-6, with D possibly TRBD1 on 5 matching bases. Trimming pared 1 base from V and 0 bases from J, leaving 16 bases between. CDR1 ENHRY and CDR2 SYGVKD come from the germline V gene. The CDR3 is 19 residues long. The CDR3 protein is CAISELIGDGSSYNSPLHF. As DNA, the CDR3 is TGTGCCATCAGTGAGTTGATAGGGGACGGCAGCTCCTATAATTCACCCCTCCACTTT.

This rearrangement joins TRBV6-2 or TRBV6-3 to TRBJ2-2; 7 nucleotides agree with TRBD2. J was trimmed by 4 bases and V by 2 bases; bases with no gene match: 4. The CDR3 has 15 residues. From germline, CDR1 is MNHEY and CDR2 SVGEGT. The CDR3 spells CASSYRRGSTGELFF. CDR3 DNA: TGTGCCAGCAGTTACAGGCGGGGGAGCACCGGGGAGCTGTTTTTT.

The J gene is TRBJ2-7, the V gene TRBV6-2 or TRBV6-3; TRBD2 matches 7 bases. The CDR3 sequence is 15 residues long. V gave up 5 bases and J gave up 3 bases; unmatched junction bases: 10. Per the germline V gene, CDR1 is MNHEY and CDR2 is SVGEGT. The CDR3 sequence: CASSALASGVYEQYF. CDR3 DNA: TGTGCCAGCAGTGCCCTGGCTAGCGGAGTCTACGAGCAGTACTTC.

This clonotype was observed a handful of times. The gene calls are TRBV4-3 and TRBJ2-1; the D gene is possibly TRBD2 (7 bases). The CDR3 extends over 17 amino acids. The ends were cut back, 2 bases at V and 2 bases at J, with 16 bases in the middle. CDR1 and CDR2 from the germline V gene are LGHNA and YSLEER. The DNA of the CDR3 is TGCGCCAGCAGCCAATGGGAGGGGGGAAGGACCTACAATGAGCAGTTCTTC. It codes for CASSQWEGGRTYNEQFF.

There are a few counts of this clonotype. This rearrangement joins TRBV29-1 to TRBJ1-4; no clear D. Trimming removed 6 bases from V and 4 bases from J, with 3 bases in between. CDR1 is SQVTM and CDR2 is ANQGSEA in the germline V gene. The CDR3 has 10 residues. The CDR3 sequence is CSVINEKLFF. The CDR3 nucleotides read TGCAGCGTAATTAATGAAAAACTGTTTTTT.

This clonotype was counted between two and nine times. The CDR3 region is CASSLGAGEAGELFF. Here the CDR3 DNA reads TGTGCCAGCAGTTTAGGAGCGGGAGAAGCCGGGGAGCTGTTTTTT. The chain recombines TRBV27 with TRBJ2-2; 8 bases line up with TRBD2. The junction had 5 bases not matched to a gene; V was cut back by 2 bases and J by 6 bases. CDR3 length: 15 residues. The germline V gene encodes CDR1 MNHEY and CDR2 SMNVEV (reference sequence).

The chain is built from TRBV6-1 and TRBJ2-3; D remains unclear. There are 12 residues in the CDR3. V lost 7 bases to trimming and J lost 6 bases, with 11 bases between them. The V gene's germline CDR1 is MNHNS and CDR2 SASEGT. For the CDR3, the DNA is TGTGCCAGCACTGGAATATTGGATACGCAGTATTTT. Translated: CASTGILDTQYF.

This clonotype was counted only a few times. This chain connects TRBV24-1 to TRBJ2-2; TRBD1 matches 10 bases. This CDR3 is 15 amino acids long. V was pared by 3 bases and J by 4 bases, with 1 base of the junction left unmatched. CDR1 KGHDR and CDR2 SFDVKD come from the germline V gene. The CDR3 reads CATSDRDRGTGELFF. DNA for the CDR3: TGTGCCACCAGTGATCGGGACAGGGGCACCGGGGAGCTGTTTTTT.

V usage is TRBV12-3 or TRBV12-4 and J usage is TRBJ1-2, with a weak D call TRBD1 (5 bases). V gave up 3 bases and J gave up 5 bases, with 10 bases separating them. This CDR3 comprises 13 residues. The CDR3, as DNA: TGTGCCAGCAGTTTTCGCAGGGAATATGGCTACACCTTC. Its translation: CASSFRREYGYTF.

This clonotype was seen a handful of times. V is TRBV15 and J is TRBJ2-7, with D perhaps matching TRBD1 or TRBD2 (6 bases each). Trimming shortened V by 3 bases and J by 0 bases, and 21 bases separated the two germline ends. This CDR3 comprises 18 residues. CDR1 is LNHNV, CDR2 YYDKDF, per germline (reference sequence). The CDR3 nucleotides are TGTGCCACCAGCAGGGGAGGAGGGGCAGGGGCGATCTCCTACGAGCAGTACTTC. It translates to CATSRGGGAGAISYEQYF.

This clonotype has at least ten counts. The chain is built from TRBV20-1 and TRBJ1-2, with D perhaps matching TRBD1 (6 bases). Germline CDR1 and CDR2: DFQATT and SNEGSKA (reference sequence). Between the trimmed V and J ends, which lost 3 bases and 0 bases, there was a span of 20 bases. The CDR3 is 17 residues long. The CDR3, as DNA: TGCAGTGCTAGGATCCAAAAAGGGGACACAACTAACTATGGCTACACCTTC. This translates into CSARIQKGDTTNYGYTF.

There are many counts of this clonotype. The CDR3 spells CASSRPRTSGTYEQYF. CDR3 coding DNA: TGTGCCAGCAGTCGACCTAGGACTAGCGGTACCTACGAGCAGTACTTC. The J gene is TRBJ2-7, the V gene TRBV6-1, with 10 positions matching TRBD2. CDR3 length equals 16 residues. In germline, CDR1 is MNHNS, CDR2 SASEGT. With 5 bases clipped from V and 2 bases from J, the junction kept 9 bases outside the gene matches.

This clonotype has more than one count but fewer than ten. The rearrangement links TRBV6-2 or TRBV6-3 to TRBJ2-7, with D possibly called TRBD1 or TRBD2 (6 bases each). This CDR3 spans 14 amino acids. The V gene's germline CDR1 is MNHEY and CDR2 SVGEGT. Trimming took off 5 bases at V and 7 bases at J, with 18 bases between the two ends. CDR3 nucleotide sequence: TGTGCCAGCAGTCAGGGACACCCCGCGGGGGAGCAGTACTTC. Its translation: CASSQGHPAGEQYF.

This chain joins TRBV21-1 and TRBJ2-4; TRBD1, the table's D call, lacks a check against the DNA. TRBV21-1 corresponds to a pseudogene. The CDR3 sequence is 15 residues long. The CDR3 here is CASSKARRGRNIQYF. The CDR3 DNA reads as TGTGCCAGCAGCAAAGCGCGCAGGGGGAGAAACATTCAGTACTTC.

The V gene is TRBV10-3, the J gene TRBJ1-1; the D gene is possibly TRBD1 (5 bases). The CDR3 consists of 14 residues. The V end was cut by 8 bases, the J end by 0 bases, with 13 bases between. In germline, CDR1 is ENHRY, CDR2 SYGVKD. The CDR3 region has the DNA TGTGCCATCGGTGGGGGAGCGATGAACACTGAAGCTTTCTTT. It specifies CAIGGGAMNTEAFF.